One and the same sample provided the 22 T cell receptor beta chains below, sequenced in a study of T-cell reconstitution after alpha-beta-depleted transplantation in children. Unique molecular identifiers were used to barcode this TCRbeta library. TCRdb re-derived calls from the PCR reads in MiXCR, one entry per CDR3 protein. The sample includes roughly 500,000 distinct CDR3 sequences, 32% of them seen just once. The starting material was PBMCs from the stem cell graft donor, obtained from the stem cell graft. These TCRs come from a human donor who donated a stem cell graft to a child with aplastic anemia.

For this clonotype: The junction and the germline gene differ at one end; a read error may be behind it. The V and J genes are TRBV5-1 and TRBJ1-5; D is ambiguous. Germline V gives CDR1 SGHRS, CDR2 YFSETQ. The CDR3 has 13 amino acids. The DNA of the CDR3 is TGCGCCAGCAGTTTGGACGCCCGACAGCCCCAGCATTTT. Translating gives CASSLDARQPQHF.

This clonotype was observed a few times. The V call is TRBV11-3, the J call TRBJ2-4; no reliable D call. Germline V gene lookup returns CDR1 SGHNT and CDR2 YENEEA. This CDR3 has 14 residues. V was shortened by 4 bases and J by 5 bases, with 12 bases between the two germline ends. This chain's CDR3 is CASSSESAENIQYF. DNA for the CDR3: TGTGCCAGCAGCTCGGAGAGCGCGGAAAACATTCAGTACTTC.

The chain has TRBV20-1 and TRBJ2-5; TRBD1 matches 8 bases. The CDR3 is 16 residues long. CDR1 and CDR2 (germline): DFQATT, SNEGSKA (reference sequence). V gave up 3 bases and J gave up 0 bases; unmatched junction bases: 9. The CDR3 coding sequence is TGCAGTGCTAGTGATTCGGGACAGGCTTACCAAGAGACCCAGTACTTC. This encodes CSASDSGQAYQETQYF.

Remarks on this clonotype: No conserved phenylalanine or tryptophan is present at the end of the CDR3, so a read error is the likely explanation. The chain has TRBV11-3 and TRBJ2-7; 7 nucleotides match TRBD2. CDR1 is SGHNT and CDR2 is YENEEA in the germline V gene. V trimming: 5 bases; J trimming: 2 bases; junction bases outside the gene matches: 9. This CDR3 spans 15 amino acids. The CDR3 nucleotides read TGTGCCAGCAGCCGGAGCGGGACCGAAACCTACGAGCAGTACATC. It specifies CASSRSGTETYEQYI.

This clonotype was found a few times. V is TRBV12-3 or TRBV12-4 and J is TRBJ2-3, with a tentative D call TRBD1 (6 bases). Trimming pared 5 bases from V and 0 bases from J, leaving 9 bases between. This CDR3 has 14 amino acids. The CDR3 protein is CASSDRTSTDTQYF. The CDR3 bases are TGTGCCAGCAGTGACAGGACCAGCACAGATACGCAGTATTTT.

The rearrangement uses TRBV7-6 and TRBJ1-2; TRBD1 might be the D (6 bases). The CDR3 has 16 residues. V gave up 4 bases and J gave up 2 bases, with 17 bases separating them. CDR1 SGHVS and CDR2 FNYEAQ come from the germline V gene. CDR3 bases: TGTGCCAGCAGCTCCCCGATGGAACAGGGAAACTATGGCTACACCTTC. Its protein is CASSSPMEQGNYGYTF. The complete variable domain, with remaining parts taken from reference TRBV7-6 and TRBJ1-2, reads GAGVSQSPRYKVTKRGQDVALRCDPISGHVSLYWYRQALGQGPEFLTYFNYEAQQDKSGLPNDRFSAERPEGSISTLTIQRTEQRDSAMYRCASSSPMEQGNYGYTFGSGTRLTVV.

The V and J genes are TRBV20-1 and TRBJ1-2; D not certain. Trimming stripped 0 bases from V and 7 bases from J, with 12 bases between. The length of the CDR3 is 13 residues. Looked up from germline, CDR1 is DFQATT and CDR2 is SNEGSKA (reference sequence). CDR3 sequence: CSARDKGWGGYTF. In DNA form, the CDR3 reads TGCAGTGCTAGAGATAAGGGTTGGGGTGGCTACACCTTC.

The CDR3 here is CSARDRGNSPLHF. The CDR3 DNA reads TGCAGTGCTCGGGACAGGGGAAATTCACCCCTCCACTTT. This chain links TRBV20-1 with TRBJ1-6; TRBD1 matches at 10 bases. The length of the CDR3 is 13 residues. The germline V gene has CDR1 DFQATT and CDR2 SNEGSKA (reference sequence). J gave up 7 bases and V 5 bases, and 2 bases lay outside the gene matches.

DNA of the CDR3: TGTGCCACCAGCAGAATCGGGGGGCTAGCCAAAAACATTCAGTACTTC. Encoded protein: CATSRIGGLAKNIQYF. V usage is TRBV15 and J usage is TRBJ2-4, with D perhaps TRBD2 (7 bases). This CDR3 contains 16 residues. Trimming took 2 bases from V and 0 from J, leaving 11 bases between them. The germline V gene encodes CDR1 LNHNV and CDR2 YYDKDF (reference sequence).

This clonotype was counted between two and nine times. This chain connects TRBV7-8 to TRBJ1-1; D possibly corresponds to TRBD1 (5 bases). CDR1 is SGHVS, CDR2 FQNEAQ, per germline. This CDR3 contains 12 residues. V was trimmed by 4 bases and J by 5 bases, leaving 8 bases between them. The CDR3 DNA follows: TGTGCCAGCAGCTCAGGGTTAACTGAAGCTTTCTTT. Translated, it gives CASSSGLTEAFF.

This clonotype was recorded a few times. One end of the junction is discordant with germline, which a read error may explain. The chain recombines TRBV7-8 with TRBJ1-4; 7 nucleotides agree with TRBD1. CDR1 is SGHVS and CDR2 is FQNEAQ in the germline V gene. The CDR3 extends over 15 amino acids. The CDR3 sequence is CASSPMTGTDENLFF. The CDR3 DNA follows: TGTGCCAGCAGCCCTATGACAGGGACTGATGAAAATCTGTTTTTT.

The J gene is TRBJ2-5, the V gene TRBV28, with 9 bases matching TRBD1. Germline CDR1 is MDHEN and CDR2 is SYDVKM. The CDR3 consists of 16 residues. V shed 5 bases, J shed 3 bases, and the junction held 10 bases outside the gene matches. The CDR3 bases are TGTGCCAGCAGTATTTGGACAGGGGCCCCAAAAGAGACCCAGTACTTC. Translating it yields CASSIWTGAPKETQYF.

V usage is TRBV20-1 and J usage is TRBJ2-3, with D possibly called TRBD1 or TRBD2 (5 bases each). The CDR3 length is 13 residues. V was trimmed by 5 bases and J by 4 bases, leaving 13 bases between them. Germline lookup yields CDR1 DFQATT and CDR2 SNEGSKA (reference sequence). The CDR3 loop reads CSAFSGRSDTQYF. CDR3 nucleotide sequence: TGCAGTGCTTTTTCGGGGCGCTCAGATACGCAGTATTTT.

A few counts support this clonotype. This chain uses TRBV12-3 or TRBV12-4 with TRBJ2-7; D is unresolved. Trimming pared 5 bases from V and 8 bases from J, leaving 10 bases between. The CDR3 totals 11 residues. CDR3 in DNA: TGTGCCAGCAGTGAATCTATGAAGCAGTACTTC. Translating gives CASSESMKQYF.

The chain is built from TRBV6-2 or TRBV6-3 and TRBJ2-7; 8 bases map to TRBD2. In germline, CDR1 is MNHEY, CDR2 SVGEGT. CDR3 length: 16 amino acids. Unmatched junction bases numbered 14, after V lost 5 bases and J lost 5 bases. In DNA, the CDR3 is TGTGCCAGCAGTCCTTCTACTAGCGGAAGGAGGGACGAGCAGTACGTC. It yields the protein CASSPSTSGRRDEQYV.

This clonotype was counted a few times. This chain uses TRBV7-9 with TRBJ1-6; D is ambiguous. CDR3 length: 17 amino acids. Trimming cost V 4 bases and J 2 bases, with 15 bases left between them. CDR1 is SEHNR, CDR2 FQNEAQ, per germline (reference sequence). Here the CDR3 reads CASSSRQVGAYNSPLHF. CDR3 DNA: TGTGCCAGCAGCTCTCGACAAGTTGGCGCCTATAATTCACCCCTCCACTTT.

This chain uses TRBV7-2 with TRBJ2-1; 7 bases are a match to TRBD2. This CDR3 region has 16 residues. CDR1 and CDR2 from the germline V gene are SGHTA and FQGNSA. With 5 bases clipped from V and 0 bases from J, the junction kept 7 bases outside the gene matches. CDR3 loop: CASSPGGTVSYNEQFF. DNA for the CDR3: TGTGCCAGCAGCCCCGGGGGGACGGTCTCCTACAATGAGCAGTTCTTC.

The V gene is TRBV7-9, the J gene TRBJ2-3; D remains ambiguous. Trimming removed 4 bases at V and 0 bases at J, with 14 bases between. The CDR3 length is 16 residues. Germline V gene sequence: CDR1 SEHNR, CDR2 FQNEAQ (reference sequence). The CDR3 nucleotides are TGTGCCAGCAGCTCGGATAGAACTTCTAGCACAGATACGCAGTATTTT. It translates to CASSSDRTSSTDTQYF.

The J gene is TRBJ2-4, the V gene TRBV14; TRBD2 is a possible D gene (6 bases). CDR1 and CDR2 from the germline V gene are SGHDN and FVKESK. CDR3 size: 15 residues. Trimming shortened V by 1 base and J by 2 bases, and 9 bases separated the two germline ends. DNA of the CDR3: TGTGCCAGCAGCCAAGCGCGGGGTCCCAAAAACATTCAGTACTTC. It specifies CASSQARGPKNIQYF.

The chain recombines TRBV29-1 with TRBJ2-1; 11 positions match TRBD2. Per germline, CDR1 SQVTM and CDR2 ANQGSEA. Trimming cost V 1 base and J 10 bases; bases outside gene matches: 6. This CDR3 contains 14 residues. The CDR3 reads CSVEGLAGGGEQFF. DNA of the CDR3: TGCAGCGTTGAAGGCCTAGCGGGAGGAGGGGAGCAGTTCTTC.

This chain links TRBV7-9 with TRBJ2-5; TRBD1 agrees at 7 bases. The CDR3 extends over 16 amino acids. Germline trimming cut 2 bases from V and 5 bases from J; bases unmatched to any gene: 11. Germline V CDR1 and CDR2: SEHNR, FQNEAQ (reference sequence). In DNA, the CDR3 is TGTGCCAGCAGCTTATTGGCGACAGGGATCGGCGAGACCCAGTACTTC. It codes for CASSLLATGIGETQYF.

This chain links TRBV4-3 with TRBJ1-1; the D is unclear. Trimming pared 1 base from V and 1 base from J, leaving 13 bases between. Germline lookup yields CDR1 LGHNA and CDR2 YSLEER. The CDR3 covers 16 residues. The DNA for the CDR3 is TGCGCCAGCAGCCAAGTTATTAGTACTAGGAACACTGAAGCTTTCTTT. Its translation is CASSQVISTRNTEAFF.